Listed here is a single T cell receptor (beta chain). This record belongs to a study of identical twins. Germline values: CDR1 SQVTM, CDR2 ANQGSEA. The CDR3 is 12 residues long. J lost 5 bases, V lost 7 bases, and 6 bases had no gene match. TCRdb re-called the 5' RACE reads through MiXCR, storing one row per CDR3 protein. Of 450,000 or so distinct CDR3 sequences in the sample, 14% were seen once. This same sample was also part of a study on yellow fever vaccine responses in identical twins.

The V and J genes are TRBV29-1 and TRBJ2-5; TRBD2 matches 8 bases. The TCR originated in a woman between 18 and 30 years old in good health. The sample was CD4+ T cells sorted from blood. Here the CDR3 DNA reads TGCAGCGCCTCCCGGGGGGGGGAGACCCAGTACTTC. Amino acids: CSASRGGETQYF.